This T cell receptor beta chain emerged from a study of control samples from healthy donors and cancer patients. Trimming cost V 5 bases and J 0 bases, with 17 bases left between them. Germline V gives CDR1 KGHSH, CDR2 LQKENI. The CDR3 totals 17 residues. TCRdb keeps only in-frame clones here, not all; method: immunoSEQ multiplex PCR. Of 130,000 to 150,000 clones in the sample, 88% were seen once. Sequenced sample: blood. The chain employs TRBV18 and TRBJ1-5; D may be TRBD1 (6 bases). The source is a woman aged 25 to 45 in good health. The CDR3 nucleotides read TGTGCCAGCTCAGCCGGACAGACACTTTCTAGCAATCAGCCCCAGCATTTT. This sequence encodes CASSAGQTLSSNQPQHF.